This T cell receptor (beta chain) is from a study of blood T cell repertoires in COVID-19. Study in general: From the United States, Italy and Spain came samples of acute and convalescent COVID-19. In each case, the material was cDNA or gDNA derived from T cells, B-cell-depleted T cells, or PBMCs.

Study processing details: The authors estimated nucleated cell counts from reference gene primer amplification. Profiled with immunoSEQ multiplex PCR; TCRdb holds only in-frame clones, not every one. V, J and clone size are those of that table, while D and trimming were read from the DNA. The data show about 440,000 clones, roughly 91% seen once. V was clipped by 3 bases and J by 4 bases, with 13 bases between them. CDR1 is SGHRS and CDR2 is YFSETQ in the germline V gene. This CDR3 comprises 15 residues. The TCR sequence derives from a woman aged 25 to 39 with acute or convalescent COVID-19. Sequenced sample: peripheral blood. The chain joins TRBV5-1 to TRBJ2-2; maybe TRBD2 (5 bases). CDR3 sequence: CASSSGWEPTGELFF. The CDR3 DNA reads TGCGCCAGCAGCTCGGGGTGGGAACCCACCGGGGAGCTGTTTTTT. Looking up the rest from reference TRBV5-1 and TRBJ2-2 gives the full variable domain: KAGVTQTPRYLIKTRGQQVTLSCSPISGHRSVSWYQQTPGQGLQFLFEYFSETQRNKGNFPGRFSGRQFSNSRSEMNVSTLELGDSALYLCASSSGWEPTGELFFGEGSRLTVL.